This T cell receptor (beta chain) was identified in a study of T-cell memory formation after mild COVID-19. Whole-study results and caveats: Memory from before infection featured some responding clones, which suggests cross-reactive memory joined.

Germline lookup yields CDR1 SEHNR and CDR2 FQNEAQ (reference sequence). The CDR3 loop spans 15 amino acids. The germline V and J ends were trimmed by 1 base and 1 base, with 11 bases remaining between them. This clonotype has a handful of counts. What it recognizes is unknown. 5'RACE primed from the constant segment yielded TCR alpha and TCR beta cDNA libraries bearing sample barcodes and UMIs. TCRdb re-derived calls from the 5' RACE reads in MiXCR, one entry per CDR3 protein. Of 450,000 or so distinct CDR3 sequences in the sample, around a quarter are singletons; the top ten hold around an eighth. The V gene is TRBV7-9, the J gene TRBJ2-7; D is perhaps TRBD2 (6 bases). Sequenced sample: PBMCs or a T cell subset sorted from them (not recorded which). The sequence was obtained from an adult woman who had mild COVID-19 (a few samples of this study predate the infection). Cell type and time point are not known. CDR3 region: CASSLGIADSYEQYF. CDR3 bases: TGTGCCAGCAGCTTAGGAATAGCGGATTCCTACGAGCAGTACTTC. Drawing the rest from reference TRBV7-9 and TRBJ2-7, the complete variable domain is DTGVSQNPRHKITKRGQNVTFRCDPISEHNRLYWYRQTLGQGPEFLTYFQNEAQLEKSRLLSDRFSAERPKGSFSTLEIQRTEQGDSAMYLCASSLGIADSYEQYFGPGTRLTVT.